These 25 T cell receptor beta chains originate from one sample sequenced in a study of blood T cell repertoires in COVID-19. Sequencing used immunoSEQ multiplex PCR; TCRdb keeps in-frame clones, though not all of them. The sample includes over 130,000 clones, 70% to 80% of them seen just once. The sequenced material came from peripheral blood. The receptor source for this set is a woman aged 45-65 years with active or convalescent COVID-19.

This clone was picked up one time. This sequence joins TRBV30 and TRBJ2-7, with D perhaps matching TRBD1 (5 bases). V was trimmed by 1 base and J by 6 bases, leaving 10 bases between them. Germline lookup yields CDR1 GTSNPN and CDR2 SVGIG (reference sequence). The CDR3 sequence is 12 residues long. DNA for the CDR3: TGTGCCTGGAGTGGGCAGGGCATCGAGCAGTACTTC. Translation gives CAWSGQGIEQYF. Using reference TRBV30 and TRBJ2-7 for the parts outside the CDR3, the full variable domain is SQTIHQWPATLVQPVGSPLSLECTVEGTSNPNLYWYRQAAGRGLQLLFYSVGIGQISSEVPQNLSASRPQDRQFILSSKKLLLSDSGFYLCAWSGQGIEQYFGPGTRLTVT.

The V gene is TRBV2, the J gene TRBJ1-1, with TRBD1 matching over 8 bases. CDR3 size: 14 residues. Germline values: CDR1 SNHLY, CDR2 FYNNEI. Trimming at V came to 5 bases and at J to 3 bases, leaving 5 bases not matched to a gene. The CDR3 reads CASSRTGWDTEAFF. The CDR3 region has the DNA TGTGCCAGCAGTCGGACAGGGTGGGACACTGAAGCTTTCTTT.

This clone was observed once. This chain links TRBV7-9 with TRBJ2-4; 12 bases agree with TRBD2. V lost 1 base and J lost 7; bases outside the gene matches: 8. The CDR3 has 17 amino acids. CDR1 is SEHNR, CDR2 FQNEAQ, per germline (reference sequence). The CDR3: CASSLGLAGGPGNIQYF. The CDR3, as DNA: TGTGCCAGCAGCTTAGGTCTAGCGGGAGGGCCGGGGAACATTCAGTACTTC.

The CDR3 region is CASSQGAGQPQHF. As DNA, the CDR3 is TGTGCCAGCAGTCAGGGGGCGGGTCAGCCCCAGCATTTT. This chain links TRBV7-9 with TRBJ1-5, with 8 bases lining up with TRBD1. J gave up 6 bases and V 6 bases, and 4 bases lay outside the gene matches. CDR3 length equals 13 residues. The germline gives CDR1 SEHNR, CDR2 FQNEAQ (reference sequence).

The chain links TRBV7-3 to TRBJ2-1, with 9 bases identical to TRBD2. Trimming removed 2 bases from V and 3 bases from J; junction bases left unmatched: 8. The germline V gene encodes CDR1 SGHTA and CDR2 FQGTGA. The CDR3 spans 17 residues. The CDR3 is CASSLGGGGRVYNEQFF. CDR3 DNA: TGTGCCAGCAGCTTAGGAGGGGGCGGGAGGGTCTACAATGAGCAGTTCTTC.

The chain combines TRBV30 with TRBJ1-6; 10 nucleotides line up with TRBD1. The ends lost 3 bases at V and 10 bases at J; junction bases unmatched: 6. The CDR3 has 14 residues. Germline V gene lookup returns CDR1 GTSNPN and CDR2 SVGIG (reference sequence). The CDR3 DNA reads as TGTGCCTGGAGCGGGACAGGGGATGGGTCACCCCTCCACTTT. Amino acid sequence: CAWSGTGDGSPLHF.

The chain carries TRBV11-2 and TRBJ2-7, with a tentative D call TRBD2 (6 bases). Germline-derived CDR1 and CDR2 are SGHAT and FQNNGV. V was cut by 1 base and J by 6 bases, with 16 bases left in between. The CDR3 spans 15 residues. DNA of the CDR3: TGTGCCAGCAGCTTAGGCCGGAGCGGGTACGGCGAGCAGTACTTC. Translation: CASSLGRSGYGEQYF.

CDR3 DNA sequence: TGCAGTGCTAGAGATAATTATGGCTACACCTTC. Translation: CSARDNYGYTF. This chain joins TRBV20-1 and TRBJ1-2; D not resolved. The CDR3 length is 11 residues. Germline loops: CDR1 DFQATT, CDR2 SNEGSKA (reference sequence). Trimming pared 0 bases from V and 5 bases from J, leaving 4 bases between.

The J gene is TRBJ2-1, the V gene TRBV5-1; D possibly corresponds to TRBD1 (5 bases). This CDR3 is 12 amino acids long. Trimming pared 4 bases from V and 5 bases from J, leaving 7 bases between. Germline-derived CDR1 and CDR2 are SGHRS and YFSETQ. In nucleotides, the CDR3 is TGCGCCAGCAGCCAGGGAAACAATGAGCAGTTCTTC. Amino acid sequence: CASSQGNNEQFF.

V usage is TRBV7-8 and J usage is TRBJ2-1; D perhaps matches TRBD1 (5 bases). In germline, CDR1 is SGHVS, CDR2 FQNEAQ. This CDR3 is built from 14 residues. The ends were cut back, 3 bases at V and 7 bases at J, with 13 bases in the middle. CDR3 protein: CASSFRGRENEQFF. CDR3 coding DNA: TGTGCCAGCAGCTTCCGCGGCAGGGAAAATGAGCAGTTCTTC. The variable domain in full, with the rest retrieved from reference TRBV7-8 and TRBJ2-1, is GAGVSQSPRYKVAKRGQDVALRCDPISGHVSLFWYQQALGQGPEFLTYFQNEAQLDKSGLPSDRFFAERPEGSVSTLKIQRTQQEDSAVYLCASSFRGRENEQFFGPGTRLTVL.

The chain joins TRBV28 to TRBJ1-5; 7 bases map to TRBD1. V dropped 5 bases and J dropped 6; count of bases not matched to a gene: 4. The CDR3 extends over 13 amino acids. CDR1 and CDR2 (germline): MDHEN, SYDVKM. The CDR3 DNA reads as TGTGCCAGCAGTGCCGACAGGGTTCAGCCCCAGCATTTT. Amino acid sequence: CASSADRVQPQHF.

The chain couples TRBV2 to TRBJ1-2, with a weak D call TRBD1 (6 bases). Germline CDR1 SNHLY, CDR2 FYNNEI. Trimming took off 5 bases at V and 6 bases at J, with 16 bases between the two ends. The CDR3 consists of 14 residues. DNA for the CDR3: TGTGCCAGCAGTTCCCCCGGGACATATAATGGCTACACCTTC. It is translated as CASSSPGTYNGYTF.

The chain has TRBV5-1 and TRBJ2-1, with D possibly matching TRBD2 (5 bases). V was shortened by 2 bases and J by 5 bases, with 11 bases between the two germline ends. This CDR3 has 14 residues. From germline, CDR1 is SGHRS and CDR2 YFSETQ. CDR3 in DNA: TGCGCCAGCAGCTTCGGCCCCGGGGACAATGAGCAGTTCTTC. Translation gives CASSFGPGDNEQFF. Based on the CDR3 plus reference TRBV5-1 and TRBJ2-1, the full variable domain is KAGVTQTPRYLIKTRGQQVTLSCSPISGHRSVSWYQQTPGQGLQFLFEYFSETQRNKGNFPGRFSGRQFSNSRSEMNVSTLELGDSALYLCASSFGPGDNEQFFGPGTRLTVL.

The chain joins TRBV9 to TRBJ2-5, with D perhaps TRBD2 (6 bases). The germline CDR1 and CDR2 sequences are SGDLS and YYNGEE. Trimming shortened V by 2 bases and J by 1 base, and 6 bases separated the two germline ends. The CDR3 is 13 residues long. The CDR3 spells CASSVEGQETQYF. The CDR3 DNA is TGTGCCAGCAGCGTGGAGGGCCAAGAGACCCAGTACTTC.

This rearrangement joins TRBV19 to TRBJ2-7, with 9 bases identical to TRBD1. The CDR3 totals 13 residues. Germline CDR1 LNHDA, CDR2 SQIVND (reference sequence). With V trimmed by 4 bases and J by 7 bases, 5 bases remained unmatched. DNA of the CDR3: TGTGCCAGTAGTAGGGAGACAGGGGGAGAGCAGTACTTC. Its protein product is CASSRETGGEQYF.

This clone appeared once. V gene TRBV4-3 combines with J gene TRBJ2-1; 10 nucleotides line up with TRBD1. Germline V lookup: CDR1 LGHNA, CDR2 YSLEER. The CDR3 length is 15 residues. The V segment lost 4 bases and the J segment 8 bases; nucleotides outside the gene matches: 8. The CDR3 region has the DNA TGCGCCAGCAGCCCCCGACAGGGGGCGCGTGATGAGCAGTTCTTC. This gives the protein CASSPRQGARDEQFF.

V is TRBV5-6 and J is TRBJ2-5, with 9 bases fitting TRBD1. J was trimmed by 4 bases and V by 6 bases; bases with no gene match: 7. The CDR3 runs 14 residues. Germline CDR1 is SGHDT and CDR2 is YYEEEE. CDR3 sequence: CASKDRGFAETQYF. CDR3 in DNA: TGTGCCAGCAAAGACAGGGGGTTTGCAGAGACCCAGTACTTC.

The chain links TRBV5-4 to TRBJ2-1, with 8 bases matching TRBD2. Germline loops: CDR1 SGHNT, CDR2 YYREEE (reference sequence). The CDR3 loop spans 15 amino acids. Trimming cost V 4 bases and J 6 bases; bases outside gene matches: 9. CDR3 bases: TGTGCCAGCAGCCCAGCGGGGACTAGTATCAATGAGCAGTTCTTC. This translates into CASSPAGTSINEQFF.

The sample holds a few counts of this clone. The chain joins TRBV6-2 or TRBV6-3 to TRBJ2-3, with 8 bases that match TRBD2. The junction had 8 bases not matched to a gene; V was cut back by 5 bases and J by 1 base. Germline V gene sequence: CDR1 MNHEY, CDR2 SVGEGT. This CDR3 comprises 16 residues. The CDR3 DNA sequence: TGTGCCAGCAGTCCAGCGAAGCGGGGGCGCACAGATACGCAGTATTTT. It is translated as CASSPAKRGRTDTQYF.

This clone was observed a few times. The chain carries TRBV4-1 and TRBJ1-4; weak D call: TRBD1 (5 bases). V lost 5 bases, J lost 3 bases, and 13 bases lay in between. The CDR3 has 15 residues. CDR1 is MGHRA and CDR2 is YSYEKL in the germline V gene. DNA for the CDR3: TGCGCCAGCAGCTACTCAGGGTCGGCTAATGAAAAACTGTTTTTT. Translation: CASSYSGSANEKLFF.

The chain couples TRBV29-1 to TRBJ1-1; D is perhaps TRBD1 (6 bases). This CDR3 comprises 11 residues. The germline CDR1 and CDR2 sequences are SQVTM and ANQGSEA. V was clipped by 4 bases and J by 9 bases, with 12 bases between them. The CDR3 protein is CSVAGGQKAFF. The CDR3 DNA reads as TGCAGCGTTGCGGGTGGACAGAAAGCTTTCTTT.

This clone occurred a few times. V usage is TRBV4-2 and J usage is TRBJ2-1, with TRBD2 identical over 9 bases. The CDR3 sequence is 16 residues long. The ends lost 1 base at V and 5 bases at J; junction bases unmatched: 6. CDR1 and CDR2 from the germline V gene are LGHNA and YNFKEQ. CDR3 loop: CASSQVVSGSDNEQFF. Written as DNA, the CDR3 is TGTGCCAGCAGCCAAGTCGTTAGCGGGAGCGACAATGAGCAGTTCTTC.

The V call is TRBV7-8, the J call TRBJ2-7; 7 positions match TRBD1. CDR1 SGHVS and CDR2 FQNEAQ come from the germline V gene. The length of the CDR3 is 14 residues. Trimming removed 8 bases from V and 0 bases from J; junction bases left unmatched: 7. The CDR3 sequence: CASAEGGSSYEQYF. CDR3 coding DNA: TGTGCCAGCGCAGAAGGGGGCAGCTCCTACGAGCAGTACTTC.

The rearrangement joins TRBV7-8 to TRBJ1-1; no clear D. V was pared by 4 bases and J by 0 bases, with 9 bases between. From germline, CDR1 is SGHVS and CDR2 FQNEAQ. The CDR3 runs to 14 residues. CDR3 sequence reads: CASSSFSLNTEAFF. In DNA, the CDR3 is TGTGCCAGCAGCTCTTTTTCCTTGAACACTGAAGCTTTCTTT.

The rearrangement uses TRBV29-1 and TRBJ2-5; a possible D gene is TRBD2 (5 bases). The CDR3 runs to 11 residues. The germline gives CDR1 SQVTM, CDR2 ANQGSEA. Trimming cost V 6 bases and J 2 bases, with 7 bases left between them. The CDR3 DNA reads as TGCAGCGTACGGGGACAAGAGACCCAGTACTTC. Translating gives CSVRGQETQYF.